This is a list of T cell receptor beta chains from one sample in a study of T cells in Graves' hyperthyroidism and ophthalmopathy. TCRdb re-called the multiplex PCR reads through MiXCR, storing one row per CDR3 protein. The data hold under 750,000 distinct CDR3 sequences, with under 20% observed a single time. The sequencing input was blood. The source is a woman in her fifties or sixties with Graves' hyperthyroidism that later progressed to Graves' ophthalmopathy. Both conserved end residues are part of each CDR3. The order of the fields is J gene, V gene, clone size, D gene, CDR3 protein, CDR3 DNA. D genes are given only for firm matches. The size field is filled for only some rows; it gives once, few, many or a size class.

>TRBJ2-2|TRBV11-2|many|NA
CASSLGPDTGELFF
TGTGCCAGCAGCTTAGGCCCAGACACCGGGGAGCTGTTTTTT
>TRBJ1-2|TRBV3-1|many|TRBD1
CASSQVPRTGGDYGYTF
TGTGCCAGCAGCCAAGTCCCCCGGACAGGGGGGGACTATGGCTACACCTTC
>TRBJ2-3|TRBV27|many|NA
CASSFFYRSSTDTQYF
TGTGCCAGCAGTTTTTTCTACAGGTCTAGCACAGATACGCAGTATTTT
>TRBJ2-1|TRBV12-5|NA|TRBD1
CATQGANEQFF
TGTGCTACGCAGGGGGCAAATGAGCAGTTCTTC
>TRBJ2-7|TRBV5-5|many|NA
CASSLIGGSNYEQYF
TGTGCCAGCAGCTTGATCGGGGGATCGAACTACGAGCAGTACTTC
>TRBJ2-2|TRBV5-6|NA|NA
CASSLVVRLNTGELFF
TGTGCCAGCAGCTTGGTTGTCAGGTTGAACACCGGGGAGCTGTTTTTT
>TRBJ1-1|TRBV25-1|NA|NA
CASSEAWTNTEAFF
TGTGCCAGCAGTGAAGCTTGGACCAACACTGAAGCTTTCTTT
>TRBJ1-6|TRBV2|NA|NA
CASSERSTLSSYNSPLHF
TGTGCCAGCAGTGAACGGTCGACGTTAAGCTCCTATAATTCACCCCTCCACTTT
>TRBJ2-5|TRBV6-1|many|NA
CASRHRDNQETQYF
TGTGCCAGCAGGCACCGGGACAACCAAGAGACCCAGTACTTC
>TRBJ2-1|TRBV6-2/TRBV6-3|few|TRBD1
CASSVGTGAYNEQFF
TGTGCCAGCAGTGTGGGGACAGGGGCCTACAATGAGCAGTTCTTC
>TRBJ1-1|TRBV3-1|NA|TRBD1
CASSQGTGGINTEAFF
TGTGCCAGCAGCCAAGGGACAGGGGGTATCAACACTGAAGCTTTCTTT
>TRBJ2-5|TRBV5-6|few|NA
CASSSETLGAAQTQYF
TGTGCCAGCAGCTCGGAGACTCTAGGGGCGGCGCAGACCCAGTACTTC
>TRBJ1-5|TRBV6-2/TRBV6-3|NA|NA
CASSVQGLDQPQHF
TGTGCCAGCAGTGTACAGGGTTTGGATCAGCCCCAGCATTTT
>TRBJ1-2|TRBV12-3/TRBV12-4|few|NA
CASSRHYTGSYGYTF
TGTGCCAGCAGTCGACATTATACGGGGAGCTATGGCTACACCTTC
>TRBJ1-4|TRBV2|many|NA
CASRRSDTWEKLFF
TGTGCCAGCAGACGGTCGGACACTTGGGAAAAACTGTTTTTT
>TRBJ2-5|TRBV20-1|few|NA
CSARNAGGGWETQYF
TGCAGTGCTAGAAATGCGGGCGGGGGCTGGGAGACCCAGTACTTC
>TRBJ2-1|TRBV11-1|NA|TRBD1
CASSFWDSYNEQFF
TGTGCCAGCAGCTTTTGGGACAGCTACAATGAGCAGTTCTTC
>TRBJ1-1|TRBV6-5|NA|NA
CASSYRAADTEAFF
TGTGCCAGCAGCTACAGGGCAGCGGACACTGAAGCTTTCTTT
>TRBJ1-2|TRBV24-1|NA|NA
CATSDPETPRDYGYTF
TGTGCCACCAGTGATCCAGAGACCCCGAGGGACTATGGCTACACCTTC
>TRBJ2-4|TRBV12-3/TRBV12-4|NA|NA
CASSPSPKNIQYF
TGTGCCAGCAGCCCTTCTCCCAAAAACATTCAGTACTTC
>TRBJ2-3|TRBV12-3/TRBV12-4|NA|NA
CASSLLPSYSGSTDTQYF
TGTGCCAGCAGTTTGCTCCCCTCCTACAGCGGGAGCACAGATACGCAGTATTTT
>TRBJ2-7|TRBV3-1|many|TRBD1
CASSQVQGVYEQYF
TGTGCCAGCAGCCAAGTCCAGGGGGTTTACGAGCAGTACTTC
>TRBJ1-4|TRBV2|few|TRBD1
CASSTQGALEKLFF
TGTGCCAGCAGCACACAGGGGGCCCTTGAAAAACTGTTTTTT
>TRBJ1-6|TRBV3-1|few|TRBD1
CASSQDRGSGSPLHF
TGTGCCAGCAGCCAGGACAGGGGTTCTGGGTCACCCCTCCACTTT
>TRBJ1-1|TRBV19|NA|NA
CASSTPGTENTEAFF
TGTGCCAGTAGTACACCCGGGACCGAGAACACTGAAGCTTTCTTT
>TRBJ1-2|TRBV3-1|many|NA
CASSQDQGYGYTF
TGTGCCAGCAGCCAAGATCAGGGCTATGGCTACACCTTC
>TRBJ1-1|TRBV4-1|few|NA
CASSQEPGVNTEAFF
TGCGCCAGCAGCCAAGAACCGGGTGTGAACACTGAAGCTTTCTTT
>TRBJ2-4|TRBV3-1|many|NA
CASSPRGKNIQYF
TGTGCCAGCAGCCCCCGCGGGAAAAACATTCAGTACTTC
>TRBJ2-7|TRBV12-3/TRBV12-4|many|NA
CASRPGAASYEQYF
TGTGCCAGCAGGCCCGGGGCAGCTTCCTACGAGCAGTACTTC
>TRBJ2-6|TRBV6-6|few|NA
CASSYDSSGANVLTF
TGTGCCAGCAGTTACGATAGCTCTGGGGCCAACGTCCTGACTTTC
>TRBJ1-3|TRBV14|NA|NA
CASSLEPYSGNTIYF
TGTGCCAGCAGCCTAGAACCATACTCTGGAAACACCATATATTTT
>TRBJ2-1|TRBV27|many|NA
CASSAPLGERTFNEQFF
TGTGCCAGCAGTGCTCCCTTGGGGGAGAGGACATTCAATGAGCAGTTCTTC
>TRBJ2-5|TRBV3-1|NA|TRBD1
CASSQDTLTGPTWYQETQYF
TGTGCCAGCAGCCAAGACACCCTGACAGGGCCCACTTGGTACCAAGAGACCCAGTACTTC
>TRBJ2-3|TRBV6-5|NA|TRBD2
CASSYRGVGTDTQYF
TGTGCCAGCAGTTACCGGGGGGTTGGAACAGATACGCAGTATTTT
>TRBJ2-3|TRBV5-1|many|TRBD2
CASSLEASGGAADTQYF
TGCGCCAGCAGCTTGGAGGCTAGCGGGGGGGCGGCAGATACGCAGTATTTT
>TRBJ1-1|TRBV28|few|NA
CASSRTGKRPTEAFF
TGTGCCAGCAGCCGTACAGGGAAACGGCCCACTGAAGCTTTCTTT
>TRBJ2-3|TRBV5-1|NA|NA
CVSSDIPGSGTDTQYF
TGCGTCAGCAGCGACATTCCGGGGTCGGGCACAGATACGCAGTATTTT
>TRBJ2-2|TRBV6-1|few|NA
CATDLGGTGELFF
TGTGCCACCGACCTTGGGGGAACCGGGGAGCTGTTTTTT
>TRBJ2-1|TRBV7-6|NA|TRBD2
CASSLNSLGLAGGSSYNEQFF
TGTGCCAGCAGCTTAAATAGTCTTGGACTAGCGGGGGGGAGCTCCTACAATGAGCAGTTCTTC
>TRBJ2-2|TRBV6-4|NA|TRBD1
CASSAATGGLGELFF
TGTGCCAGCAGTGCCGCGACAGGGGGCCTCGGGGAGCTGTTTTTT
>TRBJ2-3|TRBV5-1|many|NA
CASSLLDTQYF
TGCGCCAGCAGCTTGCTAGATACGCAGTATTTT
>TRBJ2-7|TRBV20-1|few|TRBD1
CSAKGQGAYEQYF
TGCAGTGCAAAGGGACAGGGAGCCTACGAGCAGTACTTC
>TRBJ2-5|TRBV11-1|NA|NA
CASTPGTETQYF
TGTGCCAGCACCCCCGGGACAGAGACCCAGTACTTC
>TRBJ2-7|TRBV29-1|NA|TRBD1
CSVEDGTGQDYEQYF
TGCAGCGTTGAAGATGGTACGGGACAGGACTACGAGCAGTACTTC
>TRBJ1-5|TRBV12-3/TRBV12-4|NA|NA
CASREGVEGHQPQHF
TGTGCCAGCAGGGAGGGGGTGGAGGGTCATCAGCCCCAGCATTTT
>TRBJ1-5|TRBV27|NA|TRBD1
CASSFFPPGQGNQPQHF
TGTGCCAGCAGTTTTTTTCCCCCAGGACAGGGGAATCAGCCCCAGCATTTT
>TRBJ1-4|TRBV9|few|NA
CASSVGTANEKLFF
TGTGCCAGCAGCGTCGGGACGGCGAATGAAAAACTGTTTTTT